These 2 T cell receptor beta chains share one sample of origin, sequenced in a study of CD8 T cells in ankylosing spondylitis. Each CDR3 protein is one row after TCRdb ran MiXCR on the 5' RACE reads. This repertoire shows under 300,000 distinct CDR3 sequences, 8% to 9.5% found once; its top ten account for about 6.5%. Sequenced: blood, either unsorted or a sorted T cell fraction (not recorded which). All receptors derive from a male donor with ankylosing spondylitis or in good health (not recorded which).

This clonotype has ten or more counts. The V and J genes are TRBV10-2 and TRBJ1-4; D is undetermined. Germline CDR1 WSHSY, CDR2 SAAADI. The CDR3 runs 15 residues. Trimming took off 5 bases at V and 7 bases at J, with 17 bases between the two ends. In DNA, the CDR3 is TGCGCCAGCAGTCGAGATACCCTCACCGGTGAAAAACTGTTTTTT. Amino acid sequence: CASSRDTLTGEKLFF.

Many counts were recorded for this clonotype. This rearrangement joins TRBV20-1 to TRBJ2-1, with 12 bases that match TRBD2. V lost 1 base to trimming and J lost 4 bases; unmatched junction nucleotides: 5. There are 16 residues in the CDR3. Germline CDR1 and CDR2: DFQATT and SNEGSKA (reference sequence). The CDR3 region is CSARGTSGMSYNEQFF. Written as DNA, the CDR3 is TGCAGTGCTAGAGGGACTAGCGGGATGAGTTACAATGAGCAGTTCTTC.